This T cell receptor beta chain emerged from a study of early T cells in non-severe SARS-CoV-2 infection. The TCR library protocol was used to attach unique molecular identifiers. These identifiers were attached to individual cDNA molecules. TCRdb called the 5' RACE reads again in MiXCR, with one record for every CDR3 protein. There are tens of thousands of distinct CDR3 sequences in the sample; around 15% occur only once, and roughly 7% lies in the top ten. CDR1 is MNHEY, CDR2 SMNVEV, per germline (reference sequence). V was trimmed by 2 bases and J by 7 bases, leaving 11 bases between them. CDR3 length: 13 residues.

The sample was whole blood. The clonotype comes from an adult who was a healthcare worker with PCR-confirmed SARS-CoV-2 infection or an uninfected control (not recorded which). The V call is TRBV27, the J call TRBJ2-5; D may be TRBD1 (6 bases). CDR3 DNA sequence: TGTGCCAGCAGTTTAGAACAGGGTGTGACCCAGTACTTC. It translates to CASSLEQGVTQYF.